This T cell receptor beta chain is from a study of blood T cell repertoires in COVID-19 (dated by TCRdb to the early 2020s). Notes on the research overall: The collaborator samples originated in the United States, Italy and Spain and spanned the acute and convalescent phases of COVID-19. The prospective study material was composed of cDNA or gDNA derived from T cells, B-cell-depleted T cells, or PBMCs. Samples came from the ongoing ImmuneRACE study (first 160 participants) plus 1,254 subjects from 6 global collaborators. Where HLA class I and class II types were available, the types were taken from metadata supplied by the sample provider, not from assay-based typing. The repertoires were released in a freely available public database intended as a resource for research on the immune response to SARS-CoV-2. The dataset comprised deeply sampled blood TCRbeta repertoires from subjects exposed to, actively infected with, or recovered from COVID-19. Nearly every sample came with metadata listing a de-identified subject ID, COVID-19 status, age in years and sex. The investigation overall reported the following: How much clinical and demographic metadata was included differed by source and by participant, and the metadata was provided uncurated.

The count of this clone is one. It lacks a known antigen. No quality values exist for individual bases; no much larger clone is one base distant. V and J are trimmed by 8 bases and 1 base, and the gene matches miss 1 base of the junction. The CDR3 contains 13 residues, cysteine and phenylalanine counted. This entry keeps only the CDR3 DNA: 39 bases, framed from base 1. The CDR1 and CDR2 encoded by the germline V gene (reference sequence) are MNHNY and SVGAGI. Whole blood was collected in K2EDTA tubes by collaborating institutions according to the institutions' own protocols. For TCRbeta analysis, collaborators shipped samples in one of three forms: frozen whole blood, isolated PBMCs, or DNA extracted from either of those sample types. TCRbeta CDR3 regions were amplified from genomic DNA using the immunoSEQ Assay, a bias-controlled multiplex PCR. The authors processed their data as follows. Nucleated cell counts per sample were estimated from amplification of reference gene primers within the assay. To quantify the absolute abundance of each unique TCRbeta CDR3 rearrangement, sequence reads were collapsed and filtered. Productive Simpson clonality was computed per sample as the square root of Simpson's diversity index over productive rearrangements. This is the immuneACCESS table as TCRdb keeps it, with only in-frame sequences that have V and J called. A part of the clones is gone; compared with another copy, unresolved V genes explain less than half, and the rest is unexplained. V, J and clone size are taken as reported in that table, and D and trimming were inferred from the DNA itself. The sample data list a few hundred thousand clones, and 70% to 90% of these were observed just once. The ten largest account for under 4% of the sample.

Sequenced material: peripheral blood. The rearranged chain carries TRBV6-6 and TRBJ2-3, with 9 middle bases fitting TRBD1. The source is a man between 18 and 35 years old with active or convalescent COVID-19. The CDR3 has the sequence CASRQGGTDTQYF. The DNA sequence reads TGTGCCAGCCGACAGGGGGGCACAGATACGCAGTATTTT.